This T cell receptor beta chain was identified during a study of shared clonotypes between healthy human individuals. On the study more broadly: Plates per donor: three CD4 naive, three CD4 memory, two CD8 naive, one CD8 memory.

The CDR3 has 14 residues. V shed 7 bases, J shed 8 bases, and the junction held 7 bases outside the gene matches. CDR1 and CDR2 (germline): SNHLY, FYNNEI. This clone was seen a single time. The antigen remains undetermined. The study's findings and limits: Non-shared clonotypes had lower generation probabilities than clonotypes shared by all four sorted-subset donors.

In replicate PCRs of sorted subsets, about 190 ng DNA, about 30,000 T cell genomes, was used. Using immunoSEQ multiplex PCR, the repertoire was profiled, and TCRdb retains in-frame clones only, with some absent. The table includes 1.4 million or so clones, 97% to 99% detected once. The chain employs TRBV2 and TRBJ1-4; 10 bases match TRBD1. The sample comprised naive CD4+ T cells sorted from blood. As to subset: CD45RA+ positively selected. The receptor comes from a man aged 30 to 39 in good health. The DNA for the CDR3 is TGTGCCAGCACCCGGGGACAGGGGAGCGAAAAACTGTTTTTT. It yields the protein CASTRGQGSEKLFF.